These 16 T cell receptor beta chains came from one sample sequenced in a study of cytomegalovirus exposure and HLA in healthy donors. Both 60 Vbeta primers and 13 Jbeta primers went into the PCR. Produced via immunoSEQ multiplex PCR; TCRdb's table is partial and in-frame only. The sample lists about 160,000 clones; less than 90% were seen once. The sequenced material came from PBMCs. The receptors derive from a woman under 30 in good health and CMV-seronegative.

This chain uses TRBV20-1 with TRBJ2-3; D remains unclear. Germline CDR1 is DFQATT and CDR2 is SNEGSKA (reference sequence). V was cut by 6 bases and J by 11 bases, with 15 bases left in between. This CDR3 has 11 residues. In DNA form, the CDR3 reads TGCAGTGCCCCGACCTACCGAGGGCAGTATTTT. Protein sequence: CSAPTYRGQYF.

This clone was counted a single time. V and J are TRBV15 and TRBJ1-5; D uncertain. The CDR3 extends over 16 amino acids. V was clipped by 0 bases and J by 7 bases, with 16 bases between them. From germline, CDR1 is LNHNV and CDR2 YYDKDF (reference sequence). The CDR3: CATSRDRGGREQPQHF. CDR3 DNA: TGTGCCACCAGCAGAGATCGGGGAGGGAGGGAACAGCCCCAGCATTTT.

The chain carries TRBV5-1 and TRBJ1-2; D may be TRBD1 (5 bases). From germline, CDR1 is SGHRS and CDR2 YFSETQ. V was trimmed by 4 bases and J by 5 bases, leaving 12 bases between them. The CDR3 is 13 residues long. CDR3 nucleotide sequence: TGCGCCAGCAGCCTTGGGGGGGAATATGGCTACACCTTC. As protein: CASSLGGEYGYTF. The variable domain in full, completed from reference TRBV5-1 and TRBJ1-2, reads KAGVTQTPRYLIKTRGQQVTLSCSPISGHRSVSWYQQTPGQGLQFLFEYFSETQRNKGNFPGRFSGRQFSNSRSEMNVSTLELGDSALYLCASSLGGEYGYTFGSGTRLTVV.

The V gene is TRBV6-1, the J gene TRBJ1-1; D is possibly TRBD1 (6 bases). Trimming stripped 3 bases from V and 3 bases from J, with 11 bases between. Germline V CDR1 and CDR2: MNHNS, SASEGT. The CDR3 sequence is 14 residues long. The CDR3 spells CASSDSQGYTEAFF. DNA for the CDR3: TGTGCCAGCAGTGATAGCCAGGGGTACACTGAAGCTTTCTTT.

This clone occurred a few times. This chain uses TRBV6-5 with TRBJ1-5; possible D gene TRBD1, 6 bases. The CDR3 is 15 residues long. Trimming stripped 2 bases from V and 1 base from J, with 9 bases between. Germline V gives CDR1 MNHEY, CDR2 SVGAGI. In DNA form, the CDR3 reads TGTGCCAGCAGTTACCTTGACAGGAGCAATCAGCCCCAGCATTTT. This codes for CASSYLDRSNQPQHF.

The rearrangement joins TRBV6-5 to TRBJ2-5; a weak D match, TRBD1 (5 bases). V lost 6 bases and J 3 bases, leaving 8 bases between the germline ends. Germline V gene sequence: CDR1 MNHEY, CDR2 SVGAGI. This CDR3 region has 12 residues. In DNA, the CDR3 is TGTGCCAGCAGGGACAACGAAGAGACCCAGTACTTC. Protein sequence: CASRDNEETQYF.

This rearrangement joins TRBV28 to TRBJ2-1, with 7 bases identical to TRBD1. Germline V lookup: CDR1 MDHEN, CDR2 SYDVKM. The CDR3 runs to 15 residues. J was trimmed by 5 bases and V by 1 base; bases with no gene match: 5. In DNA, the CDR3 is TGTGCCAGCAGTTTATTCCGACAGGGAGACAATGAGCAGTTCTTC. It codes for CASSLFRQGDNEQFF.

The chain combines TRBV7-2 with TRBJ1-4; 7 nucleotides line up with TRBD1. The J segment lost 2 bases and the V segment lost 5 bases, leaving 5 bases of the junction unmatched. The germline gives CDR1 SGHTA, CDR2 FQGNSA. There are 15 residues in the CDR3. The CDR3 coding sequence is TGTGCCAGCAGCCGTCGAGGGGGCACTAATGAAAAACTGTTTTTT. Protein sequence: CASSRRGGTNEKLFF.

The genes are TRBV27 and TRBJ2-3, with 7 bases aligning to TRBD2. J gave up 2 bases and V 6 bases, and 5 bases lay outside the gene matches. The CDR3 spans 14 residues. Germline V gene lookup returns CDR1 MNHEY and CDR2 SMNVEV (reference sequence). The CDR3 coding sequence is TGTGCCAGCAGAACAGCGGGACTCACAGATACGCAGTATTTT. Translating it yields CASRTAGLTDTQYF.

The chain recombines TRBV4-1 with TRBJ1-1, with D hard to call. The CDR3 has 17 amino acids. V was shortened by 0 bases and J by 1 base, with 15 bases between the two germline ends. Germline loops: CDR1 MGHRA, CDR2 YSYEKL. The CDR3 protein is CASSQETLGRGNTEAFF. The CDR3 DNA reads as TGCGCCAGCAGCCAAGAGACCCTCGGCAGAGGGAACACTGAAGCTTTCTTT.

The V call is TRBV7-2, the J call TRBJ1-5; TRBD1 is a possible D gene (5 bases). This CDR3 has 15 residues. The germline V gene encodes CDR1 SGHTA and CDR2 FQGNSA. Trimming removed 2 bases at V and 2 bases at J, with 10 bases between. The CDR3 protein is CASSLLQGGNQPQHF. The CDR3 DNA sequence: TGTGCCAGCAGCTTATTGCAGGGCGGCAATCAGCCCCAGCATTTT. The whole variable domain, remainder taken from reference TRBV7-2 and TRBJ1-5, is GAGVSQSPSNKVTEKGKDVELRCDPISGHTALYWYRQSLGQGLEFLIYFQGNSAPDKSGLPSDRFSAERTGGSVSTLTIQRTQQEDSAVYLCASSLLQGGNQPQHFGDGTRLSIL.

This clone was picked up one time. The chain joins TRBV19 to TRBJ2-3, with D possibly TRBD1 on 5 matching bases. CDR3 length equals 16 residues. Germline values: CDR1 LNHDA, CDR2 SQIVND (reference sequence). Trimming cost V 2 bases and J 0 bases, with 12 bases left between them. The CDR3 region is CASSILVQGSTDTQYF. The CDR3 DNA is TGTGCCAGTAGTATATTAGTGCAGGGTAGCACAGATACGCAGTATTTT.

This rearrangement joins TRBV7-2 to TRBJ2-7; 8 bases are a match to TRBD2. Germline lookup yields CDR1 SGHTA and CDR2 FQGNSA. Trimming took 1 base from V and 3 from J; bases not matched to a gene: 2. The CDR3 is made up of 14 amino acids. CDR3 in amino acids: CASSLDRGGYEQYF. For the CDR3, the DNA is TGTGCCAGCAGCTTAGACCGGGGGGGCTACGAGCAGTACTTC.

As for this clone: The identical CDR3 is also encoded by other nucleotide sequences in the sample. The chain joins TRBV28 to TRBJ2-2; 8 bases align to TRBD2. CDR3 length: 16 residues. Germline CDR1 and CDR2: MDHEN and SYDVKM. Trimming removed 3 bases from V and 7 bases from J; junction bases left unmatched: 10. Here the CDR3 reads CASSFTSGGYIGELFF. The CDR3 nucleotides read TGTGCCAGCAGTTTTACGAGCGGGGGTTATATCGGGGAGCTGTTTTTT.

CDR3 amino acids: CASSLRTSGGELFF. CDR3 DNA: TGTGCCAGCAGCTTACGTACTAGCGGAGGGGAGCTGTTTTTT. The genes are TRBV7-2 and TRBJ2-2, with TRBD2 matching over 8 bases. The CDR3 length is 14 residues. CDR1 and CDR2 from the germline V gene are SGHTA and FQGNSA. The junction had 4 bases not matched to a gene; V was cut back by 2 bases and J by 8 bases.

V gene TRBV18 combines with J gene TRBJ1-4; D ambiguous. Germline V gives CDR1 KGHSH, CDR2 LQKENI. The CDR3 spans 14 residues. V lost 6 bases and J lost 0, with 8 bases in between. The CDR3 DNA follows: TGTGCCAGCTCCCGGGTCTCAACTAATGAAAAACTGTTTTTT. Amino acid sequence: CASSRVSTNEKLFF.